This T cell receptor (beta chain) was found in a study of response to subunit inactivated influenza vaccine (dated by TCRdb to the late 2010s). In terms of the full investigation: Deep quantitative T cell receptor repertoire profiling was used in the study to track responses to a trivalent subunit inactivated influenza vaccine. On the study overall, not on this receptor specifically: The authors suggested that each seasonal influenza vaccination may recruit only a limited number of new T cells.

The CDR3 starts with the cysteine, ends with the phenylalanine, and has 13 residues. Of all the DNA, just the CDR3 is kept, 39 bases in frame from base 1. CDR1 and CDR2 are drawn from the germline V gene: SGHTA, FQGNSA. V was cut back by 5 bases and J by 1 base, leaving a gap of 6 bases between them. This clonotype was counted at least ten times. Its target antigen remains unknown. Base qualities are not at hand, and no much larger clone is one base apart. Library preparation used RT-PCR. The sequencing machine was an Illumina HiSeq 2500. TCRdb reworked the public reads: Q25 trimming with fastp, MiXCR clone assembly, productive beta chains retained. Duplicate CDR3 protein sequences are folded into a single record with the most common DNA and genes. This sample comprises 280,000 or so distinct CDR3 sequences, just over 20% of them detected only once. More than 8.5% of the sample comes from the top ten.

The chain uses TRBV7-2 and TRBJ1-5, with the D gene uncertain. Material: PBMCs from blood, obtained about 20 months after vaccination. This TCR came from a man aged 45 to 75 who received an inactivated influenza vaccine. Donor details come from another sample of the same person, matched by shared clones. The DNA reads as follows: TGTGCCAGCAGCCCAGTAAGCAATCAGCCCCAGCATTTT. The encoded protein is CASSPVSNQPQHF.